The rows below give T cell receptor beta chains drawn from one sample of a study of blood T cell repertoires in COVID-19. Repertoires were generated with immunoSEQ multiplex PCR, while TCRdb's copy carries only in-frame clones and drops some. The table shows under 150,000 clones, with about 88% occurring only once. Input material: peripheral blood. These receptors all come from a woman in her 70s who had recovered from COVID-19. Both conserved end residues are trimmed from each CDR3.

v_call	j_call	cdr3_aa
TRBV18	TRBJ2-1	ASSPLLAGGEQF
TRBV9	TRBJ1-6	ASSRGSGDSPLH
TRBV28	TRBJ2-3	ASSLGGGGGDTQY
TRBV28	TRBJ2-7	ASNERRTHLAYEQY
TRBV7-2	TRBJ1-4	ASSPQRVRGGGGEKLF
TRBV5-6	TRBJ2-7	ASSSTGLAYEQY
TRBV9	TRBJ1-3	ASSPQGRVSGNTIY
TRBV19	TRBJ2-7	ASSIVRKGLAGNAAYEQY
TRBV6-5	TRBJ1-3	ASRTGPNSGNTIY
TRBV24-1	TRBJ2-2	ATSDSGGWKNTGELF
TRBV9	TRBJ2-7	ASSGGGRGGYEQY
TRBV18	TRBJ2-5	ASSRNAGTGVQETQY
TRBV19	TRBJ2-7	ASSISRAEGEQY
TRBV11-2	TRBJ2-2	ASSPRQGSAGELF